This T cell receptor (beta chain) was observed in a study of blood T cell repertoires in COVID-19. Turning to the study itself: Samples of COVID-19 (acute and convalescent) were obtained from the United States, Italy and Spain. The cDNA or gDNA used as material had been derived from T cells, B-cell-depleted T cells, or PBMCs.

Source study methods: Estimated nucleated cell counts came from reference gene primer amplification. Method: immunoSEQ multiplex PCR; TCRdb's copy keeps in-frame clones and lacks some. That table supplies the V and J calls and clone size; D and trimming were determined from the DNA. Among 400,000 to 450,000 clones listed, approximately 90% were seen once. To note about this clone: Because the CDR3's place on the DNA is in doubt, the DNA is left out and the CDR3 is given as listed by TCRdb.

The CDR3 spans 15 residues, counting both ends. In Seattle, patients joined the study during active infection and were tracked longitudinally. V and J are TRBV21-1 and TRBJ2-5; the table's TRBD1 call for D was not verified on the DNA. TRBV21-1 is listed as a pseudogene. Sequenced material: peripheral blood. The origin of this receptor is a young man with COVID-19, enrolled during active disease. The CDR3 is CANFGSGTGEETQYF.